This T cell receptor beta chain was profiled in a study of CD8+CD57+ T cells in acquired aplastic anemia. Findings and limits, study-wide: Patients and controls had in common twenty-nine CD8+ CDR3 sequences.

Sequencing involved patients with CD8+CD57+ cell expansion previously shown by flow cytometry. No therapy had been given to the patients at the time of blood sampling. V shed 5 bases and J 2 bases; nucleotides not matched to a gene: 5. This CDR3 has 15 amino acids. Germline V gene data show CDR1 as SGHTS and CDR2 as YDEGEE. Genomic DNA acted as the template from which TCR beta VDJ combination and CDR3 sequence profiling were carried out. TCRdb re-analysed the reads in MiXCR, keeping a single row per CDR3 protein. The data hold 200,000 or so distinct CDR3 sequences, with over 40% observed a single time. This clonotype came up many times. Its matching antigen is unknown.

This chain connects TRBV5-8 to TRBJ2-1; 9 bases line up with TRBD1. Input material: sorted CD4+, CD8+, or CD8+CD57+ T cells (not recorded which) from PBMCs. The receptor's source is a human donor with aplastic anemia. The CDR3 is CASRRDRDTYNEQFF. CDR3 sequence (DNA): TGTGCCAGCAGGCGGGACAGGGACACCTACAATGAGCAGTTCTTC.